Each of the 23 T cell receptor beta chains below was sequenced from the same sample in a study of Ad26.COV2.S vaccination and SARS-CoV-2 variants. Treatment in this sample: 19 received Ad26.COV2.S at low or high dose, single or two shots; 5 received placebo; per-sample allocation not given. Repertoires come from day 63 after the first vaccine or placebo injection. The assay was immunoSEQ multiplex PCR, and TCRdb's table has in-frame clones only and misses some. The profile shows about 680,000 clones, roughly 90% of them singletons. The sequences come from peripheral blood, collected in a trial of Ad26.COV2.S vaccine versus placebo. The receptors derive from a person between 18 and 65 years old who received the Ad26.COV2.S COVID-19 vaccine or a placebo.

The chain couples TRBV30 to TRBJ2-7; 7 positions agree with TRBD2. V gave up 2 bases and J gave up 3 bases; unmatched junction bases: 1. In germline, CDR1 is GTSNPN, CDR2 SVGIG (reference sequence). The CDR3 covers 12 residues. In nucleotides, the CDR3 is TGTGCCTGGAGTTGGGGGGGCTACGAGCAGTACTTC. Residues: CAWSWGGYEQYF.

The V gene is TRBV5-4, the J gene TRBJ2-1; 10 nucleotides align to TRBD2. The V gene end was trimmed by 4 bases and the J gene end by 7 bases; junction bases not matched to a gene: 8. The CDR3 contains 15 residues. CDR1 is SGHNT and CDR2 is YYREEE in the germline V gene (reference sequence). The CDR3 DNA follows: TGTGCCAGCAGCGGGATCCTAGCGGGAGTTAATGAGCAGTTCTTC. Translated, it gives CASSGILAGVNEQFF.

This clone was recorded once. The chain joins TRBV19 to TRBJ2-7; TRBD2 aligns across 11 bases. The CDR3 has 18 residues. The ends lost 7 bases at V and 2 bases at J; junction bases unmatched: 16. CDR1 is LNHDA, CDR2 SQIVND, per germline (reference sequence). The CDR3 nucleotides read TGTGCCAGTACCTATAGGGGCCAGGGACTAGCGGAACCCTACGAGCAGTACTTC. Its protein is CASTYRGQGLAEPYEQYF.

V gene TRBV19 combines with J gene TRBJ2-5; the match to TRBD2 covers 9 bases. The germline CDR1 and CDR2 sequences are LNHDA and SQIVND (reference sequence). The CDR3 runs to 12 residues. The V and J ends lost 8 bases and 5 bases, in that order; junction bases with no gene match: 3. The CDR3 reads CASGLASETQYF. The CDR3 DNA reads as TGTGCCAGTGGACTAGCGAGTGAGACCCAGTACTTC.

The chain carries TRBV14 and TRBJ2-2; 10 nucleotides match TRBD2. The CDR3 consists of 15 residues. Germline V gene lookup returns CDR1 SGHDN and CDR2 FVKESK. J was trimmed by 6 bases and V by 8 bases; bases with no gene match: 9. The CDR3 coding sequence is TGTGCCAGCCGAAACAGCGGGGGGGCCTCCGGGGAGCTGTTTTTT. Translation: CASRNSGGASGELFF.

The rearrangement uses TRBV4-2 and TRBJ1-1, with TRBD1 matching over 7 bases. This CDR3 is 13 amino acids long. Per germline, CDR1 LGHNA and CDR2 YNFKEQ. Losses at the gene ends were 4 bases for V and 4 bases for J; bases not matched to a gene: 3. CDR3 nucleotides: TGTGCCAGCAGCCGTCAGGGGGTCACTGAAGCTTTCTTT. Translating gives CASSRQGVTEAFF.

This chain uses TRBV5-1 with TRBJ2-3; D could derive from TRBD1 or TRBD2 (6 bases each). Trimming took off 2 bases at V and 4 bases at J, with 11 bases between the two ends. From germline, CDR1 is SGHRS and CDR2 YFSETQ. The CDR3 is 14 residues long. The chain's CDR3 is CASSFGGAADTQYF. The CDR3 DNA is TGCGCCAGCAGCTTCGGGGGCGCGGCAGATACGCAGTATTTT.

The chain carries TRBV19 and TRBJ2-2; D is unclear. V was pared by 7 bases and J by 0 bases, with 12 bases between. Germline CDR1 reads LNHDA; CDR2 reads SQIVND (reference sequence). This CDR3 region has 15 residues. CDR3: CASKVANANTGELFF. The CDR3 coding sequence is TGTGCCAGTAAAGTAGCAAACGCGAACACCGGGGAGCTGTTTTTT.

This chain uses TRBV9 with TRBJ2-5; 11 nucleotides match TRBD2. The V and J ends lost 0 bases and 7 bases, in that order; junction bases with no gene match: 11. The germline CDR1 and CDR2 sequences are SGDLS and YYNGEE. The CDR3 extends over 17 amino acids. The CDR3, as DNA: TGTGCCAGCAGCGTAGACCCTACTAGCGGGGGATTCGGGACCCAGTACTTC. Residues: CASSVDPTSGGFGTQYF.

The CDR3 sequence: CASSGRGGLAGADTDTQYF. CDR3 nucleotides: TGTGCCAGCAGCGGCAGAGGGGGATTAGCGGGGGCCGACACAGATACGCAGTATTTT. The genes are TRBV7-9 and TRBJ2-3; TRBD2 aligns across 9 bases. The CDR3 runs 19 residues. From germline, CDR1 is SEHNR and CDR2 FQNEAQ (reference sequence). The V segment lost 5 bases and the J segment 2 bases; nucleotides outside the gene matches: 17.

This clone was found a few times. CDR3 DNA sequence: TGTGCCAGCAGCTTTGGGGGACCTATGAACACTGAAGCTTTCTTT. It codes for CASSFGGPMNTEAFF. The V gene is TRBV5-4, the J gene TRBJ1-1; D may be TRBD1 (5 bases). The V gene lost 2 bases and the J gene lost 0 bases, with 11 bases spanning the gap. CDR1 is SGHNT, CDR2 YYREEE, per germline (reference sequence). This CDR3 has 15 residues. Variable domain in full (rest from reference TRBV5-4 and TRBJ1-1): ETGVTQSPTHLIKTRGQQVTLRCSSQSGHNTVSWYQQALGQGPQFIFQYYREEENGRGNFPPRFSGLQFPNYSSELNVNALELDDSALYLCASSFGGPMNTEAFFGQGTRLTVV.

V and J are TRBV2 and TRBJ2-3, with TRBD1 identical over 9 bases. V lost 9 bases to trimming and J lost 5 bases; unmatched junction nucleotides: 12. The CDR3 is 15 residues long. Germline CDR1 SNHLY, CDR2 FYNNEI. The CDR3 is CASFGPGQGQDTQYF. The CDR3 coding sequence is TGTGCCAGTTTTGGGCCGGGACAGGGACAAGATACGCAGTATTTT.

This clone was recorded once. The CDR3 is CAIGGYADTQYF. In DNA form, the CDR3 reads TGTGCCATCGGGGGGTACGCAGATACGCAGTATTTT. The V and J genes are TRBV10-3 and TRBJ2-3, with a tentative D call TRBD2 (6 bases). Trimming removed 8 bases from V and 4 bases from J, with 10 bases in between. The CDR3 contains 12 residues. CDR1 is ENHRY, CDR2 SYGVKD, per germline.

CDR3 DNA: TGTGCCAGCAGCTTGGAGGGACAGGGGGCTGCCAAAAACATTCAGTACTTC. Protein sequence: CASSLEGQGAAKNIQYF. The genes are TRBV5-8 and TRBJ2-4, with 12 bases identical to TRBD1. Trimming took 0 bases from V and 1 from J; bases not matched to a gene: 2. CDR1 and CDR2 from the germline V gene are SGHTS and YDEGEE. The CDR3 is 17 amino acids.

The CDR3 region is CASSQEGGRAYEQYF. CDR3 sequence (DNA): TGTGCCAGCAGCCAAGAAGGCGGGAGGGCCTACGAGCAGTACTTC. J is TRBJ2-7 and V is TRBV3-1 (or the pseudogene TRBV3-2), with TRBD2 identical over 9 bases. Germline V lookup: CDR1 LGHDT, CDR2 YNNKEL (reference sequence). V lost 0 bases, J lost 2 bases, and 2 bases stayed unmatched. This CDR3 has 15 amino acids.

This clone was found once. The V call is TRBV11-3, the J call TRBJ2-1, with 14 positions matching TRBD2. The CDR3 covers 19 residues. V dropped 5 bases and J dropped 0; count of bases not matched to a gene: 9. Germline lookup yields CDR1 SGHNT and CDR2 YENEEA. The CDR3 is CASSVPGTSGGSSYNEQFF. The CDR3 bases are TGTGCCAGCAGCGTCCCCGGGACTAGCGGGGGAAGCTCCTACAATGAGCAGTTCTTC.

The chain employs TRBV7-2 and TRBJ2-5; no clear D. The V and J ends lost 5 bases and 7 bases respectively, with 8 bases between them. This CDR3 has 11 residues. Looked up from germline, CDR1 is SGHTA and CDR2 is FQGNSA. The DNA of the CDR3 is TGTGCCAGCAGCCCCTCGGGGACCCAGTACTTC. It specifies CASSPSGTQYF. Full variable domain (missing parts from reference TRBV7-2 and TRBJ2-5): GAGVSQSPSNKVTEKGKDVELRCDPISGHTALYWYRQSLGQGLEFLIYFQGNSAPDKSGLPSDRFSAERTGGSVSTLTIQRTQQEDSAVYLCASSPSGTQYFGPGTRLLVL.

This clone was found once. The V gene is TRBV5-1, the J gene TRBJ2-2; no clear D gene. The CDR3 is 17 amino acids. Germline V gives CDR1 SGHRS, CDR2 YFSETQ. Trimming stripped 4 bases from V and 6 bases from J, with 22 bases between. The CDR3 is CASSVTPSGPLAGELFF. The CDR3 nucleotides are TGCGCCAGCAGCGTGACCCCTAGTGGGCCGCTCGCCGGGGAGCTGTTTTTT.

The chain is built from TRBV5-3 and TRBJ1-1, with TRBD1 matching over 12 bases. TRBV5-3 carries the ORF label, with uncertain function. CDR3 length: 17 residues. Trimming cost V 6 bases and J 0 bases; bases outside gene matches: 9. The CDR3 protein is CARNRGDRGRMNTEAFF. CDR3 nucleotide sequence: TGTGCCAGAAATCGCGGGGACAGGGGGCGTATGAACACTGAAGCTTTCTTT.

This chain joins TRBV7-3 and TRBJ2-1; the D call may be TRBD1 or TRBD2 (5 bases each). Trimming pared 5 bases from V and 7 bases from J, leaving 18 bases between. CDR1 and CDR2 (germline): SGHTA, FQGTGA. The CDR3 spans 15 residues. CDR3 nucleotides: TGTGCCAGCAGCCCTCTCCCGGGACGGCAGAATGAGCAGTTCTTC. Its protein is CASSPLPGRQNEQFF.

CDR3 nucleotide sequence: TGTGCCAGCAGTTTTGCCTCCTACGAGCAGTACTTC. Translation: CASSFASYEQYF. V is TRBV25-1 and J is TRBJ2-7; no reliable D call. V was clipped by 5 bases and J by 0 bases, with 5 bases between them. CDR3 length: 12 residues. Germline-derived CDR1 and CDR2 are MGHDK and SYGVNS.

V and J are TRBV27 and TRBJ2-7; the D gene is possibly TRBD2 (5 bases). Trimming took 2 bases from V and 0 from J, leaving 14 bases between them. The CDR3 extends over 16 amino acids. Germline-derived CDR1 and CDR2 are MNHEY and SMNVEV (reference sequence). The CDR3: CASSLRLAEFSYEQYF. The DNA for the CDR3 is TGTGCCAGCAGTTTAAGGCTAGCTGAATTCTCCTACGAGCAGTACTTC.

V usage is TRBV24-1 and J usage is TRBJ1-2; D gene unclear. V lost 5 bases to trimming and J lost 5 bases, with 8 bases between them. The CDR3 is made up of 12 amino acids. Germline CDR1 KGHDR, CDR2 SFDVKD. The CDR3 here is CATSGGSYGYTF. As DNA, the CDR3 is TGTGCCACCAGTGGGGGTTCGTATGGCTACACCTTC.